These 7 T cell receptor beta chains share one sample of origin, sequenced in a study of Graves' ophthalmopathy and Graves' hyperthyroidism. Amplification targeted the TCR beta CDR3 regions, with RNA transcripts as the source material. The first round was an RT-PCR with HTBI primers, and the second round was a multiplex PCR. TCRdb re-derived calls from the multiplex PCR reads in MiXCR, one entry per CDR3 protein. The sample holds 150,000 or so distinct CDR3 sequences, less than 45% seen once. Sequences were obtained from peripheral blood. These TCRs come from a woman aged 40 to 55 with Graves' ophthalmopathy.

This clonotype was recorded many times. The chain carries TRBV20-1 and TRBJ2-5; unclear D gene. Germline V gene lookup returns CDR1 DFQATT and CDR2 SNEGSKA (reference sequence). This CDR3 contains 11 residues. V lost 1 base and J lost 4, with 4 bases in between. The CDR3 nucleotides read TGCAGTGCTAGAGTCCGAGAGACCCAGTACTTC. This sequence encodes CSARVRETQYF.

Ten or more counts support this clonotype. The chain uses TRBV6-5 and TRBJ2-4, with D unclear. V lost 6 bases and J lost 1, with 13 bases in between. This CDR3 is 15 amino acids long. Germline CDR1 is MNHEY and CDR2 is SVGAGI. Here the CDR3 reads CASRPSWMAKNIQYF. The DNA for the CDR3 is TGTGCCAGCAGACCCTCTTGGATGGCCAAAAACATTCAGTACTTC.

This clonotype has ten or more counts. The chain employs TRBV2 and TRBJ1-5; D is ambiguous. There are 15 residues in the CDR3. V gave up 3 bases and J gave up 0 bases, with 9 bases separating them. Germline values: CDR1 SNHLY, CDR2 FYNNEI. CDR3 in DNA: TGTGCCAGCAGTGATGGAGAGGTTAGCAATCAGCCCCAGCATTTT. Encoded protein: CASSDGEVSNQPQHF.

The chain is built from TRBV7-9 and TRBJ2-5, with 7 bases lining up with TRBD1. Germline V CDR1 and CDR2: SEHNR, FQNEAQ (reference sequence). The CDR3 loop spans 13 amino acids. J was trimmed by 5 bases and V by 5 bases; bases with no gene match: 5. CDR3 amino acids: CASSRGQAETQYF. DNA for the CDR3: TGTGCCAGCAGCCGAGGACAGGCGGAGACCCAGTACTTC.

This clonotype was counted only a few times. V gene TRBV12-3 or TRBV12-4 combines with J gene TRBJ1-1; 9 bases match TRBD1. The V segment lost 6 bases and the J segment 6 bases; nucleotides outside the gene matches: 11. The CDR3 spans 15 residues. CDR3 in amino acids: CASSSAGQGQPEAFF. The CDR3 DNA sequence: TGTGCCAGCAGCTCCGCGGGACAGGGACAACCTGAAGCTTTCTTT.

This chain links TRBV6-2 or TRBV6-3 with TRBJ1-1, with a weak D call TRBD1 (5 bases). The CDR3 sequence is 16 residues long. Germline CDR1 is MNHEY and CDR2 is SVGEGT. V was cut by 5 bases and J by 0 bases, with 16 bases left in between. The chain's CDR3 is CASSPQGRWLNTEAFF. The CDR3 nucleotides read TGTGCCAGCAGTCCCCAGGGTCGGTGGCTGAACACTGAAGCTTTCTTT.

There are many counts of this clonotype. The V call is TRBV5-1, the J call TRBJ1-1, with D perhaps matching TRBD1 (6 bases). The V gene lost 0 bases and the J gene lost 1 base, with 16 bases spanning the gap. The CDR3 sequence is 17 residues long. Germline lookup yields CDR1 SGHRS and CDR2 YFSETQ. CDR3 sequence reads: CASSLAGGLLWNTEAFF. CDR3 DNA sequence: TGCGCCAGCAGCTTGGCGGGGGGCCTTCTATGGAACACTGAAGCTTTCTTT. Variable domain in full (rest from reference TRBV5-1 and TRBJ1-1): KAGVTQTPRYLIKTRGQQVTLSCSPISGHRSVSWYQQTPGQGLQFLFEYFSETQRNKGNFPGRFSGRQFSNSRSEMNVSTLELGDSALYLCASSLAGGLLWNTEAFFGQGTRLTVV.